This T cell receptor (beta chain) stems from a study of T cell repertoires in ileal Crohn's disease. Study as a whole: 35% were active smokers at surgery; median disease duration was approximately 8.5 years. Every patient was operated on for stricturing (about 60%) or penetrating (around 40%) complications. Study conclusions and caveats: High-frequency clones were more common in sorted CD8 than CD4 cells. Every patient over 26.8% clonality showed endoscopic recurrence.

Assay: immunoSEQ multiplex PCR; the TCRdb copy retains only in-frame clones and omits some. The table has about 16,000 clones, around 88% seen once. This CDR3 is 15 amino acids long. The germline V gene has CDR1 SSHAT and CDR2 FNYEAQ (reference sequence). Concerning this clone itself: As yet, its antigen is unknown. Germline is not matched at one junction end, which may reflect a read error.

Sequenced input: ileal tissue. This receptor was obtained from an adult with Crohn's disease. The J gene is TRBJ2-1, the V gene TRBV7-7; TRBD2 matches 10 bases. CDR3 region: CASSPGTSVNNEQFF. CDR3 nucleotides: TGTGCTAGCAGCCCCGGGACTAGCGTCAACAATGAGCAGTTCTTC.